This record concerns one T cell receptor beta chain sequence. In the original processing: Estimation of nucleated cell counts relied on the amplification of reference gene primers. Produced via immunoSEQ multiplex PCR; TCRdb's table is partial and in-frame only. The D gene and trimming were derived from the DNA, and the V and J assignments and clone size from that table. The sample holds about 310,000 clones, more than 75% seen once. This sample was included in a study of blood T cell repertoires in COVID-19. Study-wide background: Sources were T cells, B-cell-depleted T cells, or PBMCs; the material itself was cDNA or gDNA.

The receptor was isolated from a man in his 70s with acute or convalescent COVID-19. The sample taken for sequencing was peripheral blood.

Here the CDR3 DNA reads TGCGCCAGCAGCCAAGATTCGACTAGCGGGGGGGAGACCCAGTACTTC. Translating it yields CASSQDSTSGGETQYF. The chain employs TRBV4-3 and TRBJ2-5; 13 nucleotides match TRBD2. J lost 5 bases, V lost 0 bases, and 3 bases had no gene match. The germline V gene has CDR1 LGHNA and CDR2 YSLEER. This CDR3 has 16 amino acids.